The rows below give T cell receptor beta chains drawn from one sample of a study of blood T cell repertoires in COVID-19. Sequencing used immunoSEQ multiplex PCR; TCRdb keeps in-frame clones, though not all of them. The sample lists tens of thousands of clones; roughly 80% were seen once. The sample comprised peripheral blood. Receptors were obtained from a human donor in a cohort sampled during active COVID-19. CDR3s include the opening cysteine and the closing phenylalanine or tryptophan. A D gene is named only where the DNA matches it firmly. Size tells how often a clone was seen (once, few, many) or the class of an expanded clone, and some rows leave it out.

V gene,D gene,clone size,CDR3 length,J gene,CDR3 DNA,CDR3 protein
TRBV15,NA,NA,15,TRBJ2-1,TGTGCCACCAGCAGATGGGCAGGGGCCTACAATGAGCAGTTCTTC,CATSRWAGAYNEQFF
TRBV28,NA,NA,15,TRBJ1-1,TGTGCCAGCAGTTCGAGTTGGGGCCTGAACACTGAAGCTTTCTTT,CASSSSWGLNTEAFF
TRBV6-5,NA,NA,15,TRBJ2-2,TGTGCCAGCAGACAGACAGAGTTAAACACCGGGGAGCTGTTTTTT,CASRQTELNTGELFF
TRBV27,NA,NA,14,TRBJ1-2,TGTGCCAGCAGAGTAGACAGTAATTACTATGGCTACACCTTC,CASRVDSNYYGYTF
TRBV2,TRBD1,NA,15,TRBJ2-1,TGTGCCAGCAGTGAAAGACAGGGGGCGGTCAATGAGCAGTTCTTC,CASSERQGAVNEQFF
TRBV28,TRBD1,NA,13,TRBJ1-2,TGTGCCAGCAGTCTACCGGACAGGGCTGGCTACACCTTC,CASSLPDRAGYTF
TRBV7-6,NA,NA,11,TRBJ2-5,TGTGCCAGCAGCCCTGACAGGACCCAGTACTTC,CASSPDRTQYF
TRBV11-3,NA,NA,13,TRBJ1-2,TGTGCCAGCAGCACGGGGGGCCATGGAAGTCTCACCTTC,CASSTGGHGSLTF
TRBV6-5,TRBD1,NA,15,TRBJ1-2,TGTGCCAGCAAAAAACAGGGGGCAGTTGACTATGGCTACACCTTC,CASKKQGAVDYGYTF
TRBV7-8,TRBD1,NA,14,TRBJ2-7,TGTGCCAGCAGCTTAGGAGGACAGGGGCACGAGCAGTACTTC,CASSLGGQGHEQYF
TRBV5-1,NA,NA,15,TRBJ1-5,TGCGCCAGCAGCTTGGAGCCGAGCAGCAATCAGCCCCAGCATTTT,CASSLEPSSNQPQHF
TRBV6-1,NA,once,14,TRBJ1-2,TGTGCCAGCAGTGAAGTCAGGCTAATCTATGGCTACACCTTC,CASSEVRLIYGYTF
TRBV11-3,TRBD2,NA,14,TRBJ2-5,TGTGCCAGCAGCTCCAGCGGGGGCACCACGTACCAGTACTTC,CASSSSGGTTYQYF
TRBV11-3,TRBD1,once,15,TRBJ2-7,TGTGCCAGCAGCTTAGCCCGGACAGGTTGGGGGCCACAGTACTTC,CASSLARTGWGPQYF
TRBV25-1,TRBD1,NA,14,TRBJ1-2,TGTGCCAGCAGTGAATCCGGGACAGCCTATGGCTACACCTTC,CASSESGTAYGYTF
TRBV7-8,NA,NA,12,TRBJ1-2,TGTGCCAGCAGCTTAGGCAGGGATGGCTACACCTTC,CASSLGRDGYTF
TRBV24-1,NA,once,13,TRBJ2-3,TGTGCCACCAGTCGGTCCGGGGCAGATACGCAGTATTTT,CATSRSGADTQYF
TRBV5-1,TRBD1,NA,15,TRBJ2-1,TGCGCCAGCAGCCACCGGGACAGGACGTCCGATGAGCAGTTCTTC,CASSHRDRTSDEQFF
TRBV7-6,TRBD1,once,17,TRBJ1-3,TGTGCCAGCAGCCGGCAGACAGGGGAGGGTTTCGGAAACACCATATATTTT,CASSRQTGEGFGNTIYF
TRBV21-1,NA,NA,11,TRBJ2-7,TGTGCCACTCCGTGTGCCTACGAGCAGTACTTC,CATPCAYEQYF
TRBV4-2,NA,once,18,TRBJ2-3,TGTGCCAGCAGCCAAGATTATCGGGCCGGGGGAAACGCAGATACGCAGTATTTT,CASSQDYRAGGNADTQYF
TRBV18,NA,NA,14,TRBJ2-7,TGTGCCAGCTCACCGGCTGGGCTTACCTACGAGCAGTACTTC,CASSPAGLTYEQYF
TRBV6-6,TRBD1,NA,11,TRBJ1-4,TGTGCCAGCAGCTCGGGACAGAAACTGTTTTTT,CASSSGQKLFF
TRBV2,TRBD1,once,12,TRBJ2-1,TGTGCCAGCAGAGACAGGGACAGAGAGCAGTTCTTC,CASRDRDREQFF
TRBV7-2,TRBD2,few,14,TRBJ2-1,TGTGCCAGCCTACTAGCGGGGAGGAGGGATGAGCAGTTCTTC,CASLLAGRRDEQFF
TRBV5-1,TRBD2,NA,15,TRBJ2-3,TGCGCCAGCAGCTCTAGCGGGGGCAGTGGAGATACGCAGTATTTT,CASSSSGGSGDTQYF
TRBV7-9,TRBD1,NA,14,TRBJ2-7,TGTGCCAGCAGCCCACAGGGGGCTGAGGTCGAGCAGTACTTC,CASSPQGAEVEQYF
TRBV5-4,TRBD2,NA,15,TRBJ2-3,TGTGCCAGCAGCCTCGGGACTAGCGGATTAGATACGCAGTATTTT,CASSLGTSGLDTQYF
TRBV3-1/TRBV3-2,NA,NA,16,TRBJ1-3,TGTGCCAGCAGCCAAAGGGACACCAGCTCTGGAAACACCATATATTTT,CASSQRDTSSGNTIYF
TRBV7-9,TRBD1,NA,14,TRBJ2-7,TGTGCCAGCAGTCAGACAGGGGGAAGTGTCGAGCAGTACTTC,CASSQTGGSVEQYF
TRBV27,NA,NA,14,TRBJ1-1,TGTGCCAGCAGCAAGGGCGGGGGTGGCACTGAAGCTTTCTTT,CASSKGGGGTEAFF
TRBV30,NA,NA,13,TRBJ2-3,TGTGCCTGGAGTGTAGCGGGTGCAGATACGCAGTATTTT,CAWSVAGADTQYF
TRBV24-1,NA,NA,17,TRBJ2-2,TGTGCCACCAGTGATAGCGGCGGACCAGCGAACACCGGGGAGCTGTTTTTT,CATSDSGGPANTGELFF
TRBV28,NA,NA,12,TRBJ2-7,TGTGCCAGCAGCTACAGGGCATCCGAGCAGTACTTC,CASSYRASEQYF
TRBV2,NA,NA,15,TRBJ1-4,TGTGCCAGCAGCACTACCGGGGAATATAATGAAAAACTGTTTTTT,CASSTTGEYNEKLFF
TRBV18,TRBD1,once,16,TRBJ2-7,TGTGCCAGCTCACCACCCTGGGGGACAGCGTCCTACGAGCAGTACTTC,CASSPPWGTASYEQYF
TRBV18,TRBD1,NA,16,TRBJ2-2,TGTGCCAGCTCAGCGGACAGGGGTCCTAACACCGGGGAGCTGTTTTTT,CASSADRGPNTGELFF
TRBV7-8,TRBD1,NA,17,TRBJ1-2,TGTGCCAGCAGCCCAGTTGGGACAGGGGGTTGGAACTATGGCTACACCTTC,CASSPVGTGGWNYGYTF
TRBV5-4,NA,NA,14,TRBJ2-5,TGTGCCAGCAGCTCCCCAGGGGTACAAGAGACCCAGTACTTC,CASSSPGVQETQYF
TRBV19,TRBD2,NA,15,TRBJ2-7,TGTGCCAGTAGTATTACACTAGCGGACTCCTACGAGCAGTACTTC,CASSITLADSYEQYF
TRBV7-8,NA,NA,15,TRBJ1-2,TGTGCCAGCAGCCGAGCTCACAGGGTTTTAGGTGGCTACACCTTC,CASSRAHRVLGGYTF
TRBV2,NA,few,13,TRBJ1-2,TGTGCCAGCAGTGAAAAGGGAGACTATGGCTACACCTTC,CASSEKGDYGYTF